This T cell receptor beta chain was sequenced for a study of beta chain features in type 1 diabetes. Study results and caveats: Among patients with Type 1 diabetes, TCRB CDR3s were moderately but significantly shorter in every one of the four CD4+ subsets. VDJ junctions from patients with type 1 diabetes contained fewer insertions and more deletions. The naive, central memory and Treg TCRB repertoires looked more alike in patients than they did in healthy donors.

Every isolated RNA sample was fully reverse transcribed, so sequencing captured expressed TCRB transcripts. Each sample of naive, central memory or regulatory T cells had, on average, around 4 million reads. Libraries were prepared by immunoSEQ multiplex PCR; TCRdb keeps only in-frame clonotypes and omits some of them. This sample carries more than 250,000 clones, approximately 16% of them seen once, and the ten largest clones take 0.015% to 0.019%. Comment on this clone: The antigen is not known.

The J segment lost 10 bases and the V segment lost 4 bases, leaving 12 bases of the junction unmatched. The CDR3 has 16 residues. Germline V lookup: CDR1 SGHRS, CDR2 YFSETQ. Each of the CD4+ naive, central memory, regulatory and stem cell-like memory populations was sorted via CD45RO/CCR7/CD25/CD127/CD95/CD27. This clonotype was obtained from a man younger than 35 with type 1 diabetes. Material: naive CD4+ T cells from blood. V is TRBV5-1 and J is TRBJ2-1; 12 positions agree with TRBD2. In DNA form, the CDR3 reads TGCGCCAGCAGCGGCATCTCTAGCGGGGGGGCGGGGGAGCAGTTCTTC. Residues: CASSGISSGGAGEQFF.